This T cell receptor beta chain was sequenced during a study of control samples from healthy donors and cancer patients. Germline V gene data show CDR1 as SNHLY and CDR2 as FYNNEI. The CDR3 extends over 16 amino acids. Losses at the gene ends were 4 bases for V and 0 bases for J; bases not matched to a gene: 7. Clones were sequenced by immunoSEQ multiplex PCR, and TCRdb holds only the in-frame ones, with some missing. The data hold about 250,000 clones, with more than 65% observed a single time. What was sequenced was PBMCs. The clonotype comes from a woman aged 55-70 years with lung cancer. The rearrangement uses TRBV2 and TRBJ2-7, with TRBD1 matching 9 bases. DNA of the CDR3: TGTGCCAGCAGTGCCATAGGGGGACAGGGCTCCTACGAGCAGTACTTC. This codes for CASSAIGGQGSYEQYF.